This entry concerns a single TCR beta chain. Per the original methods: Reference gene primer amplification yielded estimated nucleated cell counts. Assay: immunoSEQ multiplex PCR; the TCRdb copy retains only in-frame clones and omits some. V and J calls and clone size follow that table, whereas D and trimming were derived from the DNA. The sample includes 150,000 to 200,000 clones, around 90% seen only once; the top ten take roughly 21%. This CDR3 is built from 13 residues. V gave up 2 bases and J gave up 12 bases; unmatched junction bases: 5. Germline V lookup: CDR1 SGHDN, CDR2 FVKESK. These data belong to a study of blood T cell repertoires in COVID-19.

The J gene is TRBJ2-1, the V gene TRBV14, with TRBD1 matching 9 bases. The source is a man aged 55 to 70 with active or convalescent COVID-19. The sequencing input was peripheral blood. The CDR3 sequence is CASSQTGTGRQFF. The CDR3 region has the DNA TGTGCCAGCAGCCAAACCGGGACAGGGAGGCAGTTCTTC.